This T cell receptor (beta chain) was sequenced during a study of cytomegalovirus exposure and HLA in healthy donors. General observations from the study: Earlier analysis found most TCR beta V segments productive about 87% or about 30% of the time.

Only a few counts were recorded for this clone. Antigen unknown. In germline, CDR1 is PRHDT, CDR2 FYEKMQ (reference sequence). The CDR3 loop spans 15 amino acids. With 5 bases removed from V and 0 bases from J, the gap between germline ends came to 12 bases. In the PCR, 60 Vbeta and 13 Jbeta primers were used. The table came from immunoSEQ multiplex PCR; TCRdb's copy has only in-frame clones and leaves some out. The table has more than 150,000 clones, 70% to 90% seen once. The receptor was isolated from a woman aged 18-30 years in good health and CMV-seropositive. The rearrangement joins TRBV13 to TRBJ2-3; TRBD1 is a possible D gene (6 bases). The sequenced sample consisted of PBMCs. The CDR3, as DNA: TGTGCCAGCAGCCCGACAGGAGCTAGCACAGATACGCAGTATTTT. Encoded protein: CASSPTGASTDTQYF.